This T cell receptor beta chain was found in a study of blood T cell repertoires in COVID-19. The wider study: Sample material is recorded as cDNA or gDNA derived from T cells, B-cell-depleted T cells, or PBMCs.

Germline CDR1 DFQATT, CDR2 SNEGSKA (reference sequence). Unmatched junction bases numbered 7, after V lost 4 bases and J lost 5 bases. The CDR3 loop spans 13 amino acids. Per the original methods: Estimated nucleated cell counts came from reference gene primer amplification. The method was immunoSEQ multiplex PCR; TCRdb's version includes in-frame clones alone and lacks a portion of them. From that table come the V and J calls and clone size; the DNA was used to work out D and trimming. The data show about 390,000 clones, about 86% seen once. Specimen: PBMCs or T cells enriched from blood (not recorded which). This TCR was sampled from a woman between 45 and 60 years old who had recovered from COVID-19. The chain recombines TRBV20-1 with TRBJ1-1; 7 nucleotides agree with TRBD1. The CDR3 nucleotides read TGCAGTGCTACTGACAGGGTGGGGACTGAAGCTTTCTTT. Protein: CSATDRVGTEAFF.